Here is one T cell receptor (beta chain) with its context. Its recognized antigen is unknown. No much larger clone exists at a distance of one base, and base qualities are not known. Library preparation used 5' RACE. Sequencing was performed on an Illumina HiSeq 2000. Template switching added a universal primer binding site, and the final cDNA carried a unique molecular identifier that allowed TCR cDNA molecules to be counted accurately. Specific primers in the conserved constant-segment region were used to synthesize first-strand cDNA for TCR alpha and beta chains. To control for contamination, each cDNA library was double barcoded with a SMART-Mk sample barcode plus Illumina barcodes. TruSeq adapter sequences, together with Illumina sample barcodes, were added in two successive PCR steps. The Illumina HiSeq platform was used with custom primers to sequence TCR alpha and beta cDNA libraries. In the paper's pipeline: MiGEC was used to process raw reads and extract unique molecular identifiers, and MiXCR was used to find CDR3 positions. For each individual, recombination models were inferred using an EM algorithm with the repgenHMM and IGoR tools. Shared clonotype analysis was performed with the tcR package in R, normalizing sharing by the product of cloneset sizes. To study raw recombination free of thymic and clonal selection effects, out-of-frame nonproductive sequences were analyzed. TCRdb reran the public reads through fastp at Q25 and MiXCR, keeping productive beta chains. Rows are unified per CDR3 protein, each entry keeping the most common DNA and genes. What appears here as the V and J calls and clone size reflects TCRdb's work, not the paper's. This sample has 210,000 or so distinct CDR3 sequences in its table, and about a sixth of those were observed once. 40% to 45% of the sample lies in the top ten.

Only healthy Caucasian donors were included. The twin cohort comprised three pairs of female monozygotic twins, all aged roughly 18 to 30 years. CD4+ and CD8+ T cell populations were isolated with positive isolation kits from Invitrogen. These data are taken from a study of identical twins (dated by TCRdb to 2016 to 2017). A note on the overall study: To test whether fetal clonotypes persist, the study used deep sequencing on TCR alpha and beta repertoires from monozygotic twins, unrelated adults of various ages, and cord blood. To rule out contamination, replicate twin experiments were performed at different times with different library preparation protocols. What the authors observed across the whole study: In monozygotic twins, recombination models systematically underestimated out-of-frame TCR alpha sharing, but the models matched the sharing seen between unrelated individuals. Compared with coincidental sharing between unrelated individuals, out-of-frame TCR alpha sequences shared between twins showed an excess of sequences with low generation probability. In beta out-of-frame sequences, excess twin sharing was weaker, because having fewer shared sequences lowered the signal-to-noise ratio. Because the same donors could not be followed over many years, the conclusions relied on cross-sectional statistical analysis. Zero-insertion analyses could be partly confounded by invariant T cells such as MAIT and iNKT, although diverse VJ usage argued against such confounding for most clonotypes. Abundant cord blood beta clonotypes had fewer insertions, young adult naive repertoires showed a similar but weaker trend, and memory repertoires showed no such trend.

According to the germline V gene (reference sequence), CDR1 reads DFQATT and CDR2 reads SNEGSKA. Between the V and J ends, shortened by 0 bases and 9 bases respectively, the junction contains 12 bases. From the cysteine up to the phenylalanine, the CDR3 has a length of 13 residues. The only DNA kept is the CDR3, 39 bases in frame from the first base. The sample was also reused in another study, on T cells expressing NK-cell markers. Taken from the second paper: TCR beta-chain repertoires were profiled in sorted CD3+CD56+NKG2C+, CD3+CD56+NKG2C- and CD3+CD56-NKG2C+ T-cell subsets from several donors. Seven of the eight sequenced donors were HCMV-seropositive and one was HCMV-seronegative. To restrict sorting to alphabetaTCR-expressing T cells, an anti-gammadeltaTCR antibody was added in several experiments. In six donors, the dominant CD3+CD56+NKG2C+ clonotypes were among the top 10 CD8+ clonotypes and accounted for about 1.0-7.5% of CD8+ T cells. Those dominant clonotypes were again the most abundant among CD3+CD56-NKG2C+ cells in four donors, at about 25-65%. It remained unclear whether the expanded NKG2C-expressing T cell clones were specific for HCMV antigens. The eight sequenced donors were randomly selected healthy volunteers, three men and five women. HCMV-specific IgG was detected in serum with a commercial ELISA kit to determine HCMV serostatus. Reads were demultiplexed and grouped by UMI with MIGEC, and clonotypes were assembled and quantified with MiTCR. Only TCR cDNA sequences supported by at least two reads were kept to exclude erroneous sequences. The tcR package was used for downstream repertoire analysis, and clonotypes were matched between fractions using CDR3 nucleotide sequence together with V segment. VDJmatch was used to annotate antigen specificity against VDJdb, with one amino acid substitution in CDR3 allowed.

This clonotype was sampled from a woman under 30 in good health. The sample consisted of CD8+ T cells sorted from blood. The V gene is TRBV20-1 and the J gene is TRBJ2-1, with no confidently assigned D gene. The CDR3 corresponds to CSARDQVWGEQFF. The DNA reads as follows: TGCAGTGCTAGAGATCAAGTTTGGGGTGAGCAGTTCTTC.